These T cell receptor beta chains were read from a single sample in a study of T cells after yellow fever vaccination. TCRdb independently ran MiXCR on the 5' RACE reads; one entry per CDR3 protein. The table shows 300,000 or so distinct CDR3 sequences, with 10% to 15% occurring only once. The material sequenced was CD4+ T cells sorted from PBMCs, taken 45 days after the yellow fever booster vaccination. The receptors come from a man in his thirties or forties who received the YFV17D yellow fever vaccine. The CDR3 runs from the conserved cysteine through the conserved F or W. A D gene is named only where the DNA matches it firmly. The size entry is marked missing in some rows and otherwise reads once, few, many or a size class.

V gene: TRBV29-1; clone size: few; D gene: NA; J gene: TRBJ2-5; CDR3 protein: CSVSRDTGGETQYF; CDR3 DNA: TGCAGCGTTAGCAGGGACACCGGAGGGGAGACCCAGTACTTC
V gene: TRBV14; clone size: NA; D gene: NA; J gene: TRBJ2-1; CDR3 protein: CASSQRGPSSYNEQFF; CDR3 DNA: TGTGCCAGCAGCCAGAGGGGACCCAGCTCCTACAATGAGCAGTTCTTC
V gene: TRBV10-3; clone size: NA; D gene: TRBD1; J gene: TRBJ2-5; CDR3 protein: CAIGLAGTGIGETQYF; CDR3 DNA: TGTGCCATCGGACTGGCGGGGACAGGGATAGGAGAGACCCAGTACTTC
V gene: TRBV20-1; clone size: few; D gene: TRBD1; J gene: TRBJ2-5; CDR3 protein: CSARRGLETQYF; CDR3 DNA: TGCAGTGCTAGAAGGGGGCTGGAGACCCAGTACTTC
V gene: TRBV29-1; clone size: NA; D gene: NA; J gene: TRBJ2-5; CDR3 protein: CSASVLETQYF; CDR3 DNA: TGCAGCGCTAGCGTCCTGGAGACCCAGTACTTC
V gene: TRBV12-3/TRBV12-4; clone size: few; D gene: NA; J gene: TRBJ2-1; CDR3 protein: CASSRGQKQFF; CDR3 DNA: TGTGCCAGCAGCAGAGGACAGAAGCAGTTCTTC
V gene: TRBV21-1; clone size: NA; D gene: NA; J gene: TRBJ2-7; CDR3 protein: CASSKEQYF; CDR3 DNA: TGTGCCAGCAGCAAAGAGCAGTACTTC
V gene: TRBV4-2; clone size: once; D gene: TRBD2; J gene: TRBJ2-1; CDR3 protein: CASRELAGGARVHEQFF; CDR3 DNA: TGTGCCAGTAGGGAACTAGCGGGAGGCGCCAGGGTTCATGAGCAGTTCTTC
V gene: TRBV20-1; clone size: few; D gene: TRBD2; J gene: TRBJ2-2; CDR3 protein: CSARGGSANTGELFF; CDR3 DNA: TGCAGTGCTAGGGGGGGGTCAGCTAACACCGGGGAGCTGTTTTTT
V gene: TRBV12-3/TRBV12-4; clone size: few; D gene: NA; J gene: TRBJ2-2; CDR3 protein: CASTLGAGTGELFF; CDR3 DNA: TGTGCCAGCACCTTAGGGGCGGGAACCGGGGAGCTGTTTTTT
V gene: TRBV5-1; clone size: NA; D gene: TRBD1; J gene: TRBJ2-1; CDR3 protein: CASSRTTGGSYNEQFF; CDR3 DNA: TGCGCCAGCAGCAGGACGACAGGGGGCTCCTACAATGAGCAGTTCTTC
V gene: TRBV20-1; clone size: NA; D gene: TRBD2; J gene: TRBJ2-1; CDR3 protein: CSARDEVAGGQFF; CDR3 DNA: TGCAGTGCTAGAGATGAGGTAGCGGGAGGGCAGTTCTTC
V gene: TRBV29-1; clone size: few; D gene: TRBD2; J gene: TRBJ2-1; CDR3 protein: CSADPGLASNNEQFF; CDR3 DNA: TGCAGCGCTGACCCGGGACTAGCTTCCAACAATGAGCAGTTCTTC
V gene: TRBV5-1; clone size: few; D gene: NA; J gene: TRBJ2-1; CDR3 protein: CASSTGTPNEQFF; CDR3 DNA: TGCGCCAGCAGCACCGGGACTCCCAATGAGCAGTTCTTC
V gene: TRBV7-2; clone size: once; D gene: NA; J gene: TRBJ2-6; CDR3 protein: CASSRRLAGANVLTF; CDR3 DNA: TGTGCCAGCAGTAGAAGGCTTGCTGGGGCCAACGTCCTGACTTTC
V gene: TRBV7-2; clone size: NA; D gene: NA; J gene: TRBJ2-7; CDR3 protein: CASSFSGTLGYEQYF; CDR3 DNA: TGTGCCAGCAGCTTCTCCGGGACGTTGGGGTACGAGCAGTACTTC
V gene: TRBV6-2/TRBV6-3; clone size: NA; D gene: TRBD1; J gene: TRBJ2-4; CDR3 protein: CASTEEGANIQYF; CDR3 DNA: TGTGCCAGCACCGAAGAGGGGGCGAACATTCAGTACTTC
V gene: TRBV20-1; clone size: few; D gene: TRBD1; J gene: TRBJ1-2; CDR3 protein: CSARQGRGYTF; CDR3 DNA: TGCAGTGCCCGACAGGGGCGCGGCTACACCTTC
V gene: TRBV21-1; clone size: NA; D gene: NA; J gene: TRBJ1-6; CDR3 protein: CASSIHRTFCHGSYNSPLHF; CDR3 DNA: TGTGCCAGCAGCATCCACCGGACCTTCTGTCACGGCTCCTATAATTCACCCCTCCACTTT
V gene: TRBV5-1; clone size: NA; D gene: TRBD2; J gene: TRBJ2-1; CDR3 protein: CASSLVPSGKAHEQFF; CDR3 DNA: TGCGCCAGCAGCTTGGTTCCTAGCGGGAAGGCCCATGAGCAGTTCTTC
V gene: TRBV7-2; clone size: NA; D gene: NA; J gene: TRBJ2-4; CDR3 protein: CASSLSQKDIQYF; CDR3 DNA: TGTGCCAGCAGCTTATCCCAGAAAGACATTCAGTACTTC
V gene: TRBV30; clone size: few; D gene: NA; J gene: TRBJ2-5; CDR3 protein: CAWSVDRGGKTQYF; CDR3 DNA: TGTGCCTGGAGTGTCGACAGGGGAGGGAAGACCCAGTACTTC
V gene: TRBV27; clone size: NA; D gene: TRBD2; J gene: TRBJ2-3; CDR3 protein: CASSLRGGRLVGDTQYF; CDR3 DNA: TGTGCCAGCAGTTTGCGGGGGGGGAGACTAGTGGGAGATACGCAGTATTTT
V gene: TRBV5-6; clone size: NA; D gene: NA; J gene: TRBJ2-5; CDR3 protein: CASSPGAQGMGETQYF; CDR3 DNA: TGTGCCAGCAGCCCCGGCGCCCAGGGGATGGGGGAGACCCAGTACTTC
V gene: TRBV5-1; clone size: NA; D gene: NA; J gene: TRBJ2-3; CDR3 protein: CASSLERTPPDTQYF; CDR3 DNA: TGCGCCAGCAGCTTAGAGCGAACACCCCCAGATACGCAGTATTTT
V gene: TRBV7-9; clone size: few; D gene: NA; J gene: TRBJ2-5; CDR3 protein: CASSQQDETQYF; CDR3 DNA: TGTGCCAGCAGCCAACAGGACGAGACCCAGTACTTC
V gene: TRBV10-3; clone size: NA; D gene: NA; J gene: TRBJ2-1; CDR3 protein: CAINGGESYNEQFF; CDR3 DNA: TGTGCCATCAATGGCGGAGAATCCTACAATGAGCAGTTCTTC
V gene: TRBV7-8; clone size: many; D gene: NA; J gene: TRBJ2-2; CDR3 protein: CASSFNRDDTGELFF; CDR3 DNA: TGTGCCAGCAGCTTCAACAGGGACGACACCGGGGAGCTGTTTTTT
V gene: TRBV7-2; clone size: NA; D gene: TRBD2; J gene: TRBJ2-7; CDR3 protein: CASGPRGSYEQYF; CDR3 DNA: TGTGCCAGCGGCCCCCGCGGGAGCTACGAGCAGTACTTC
V gene: TRBV20-1; clone size: NA; D gene: NA; J gene: TRBJ2-5; CDR3 protein: CSARDGGKGTQYF; CDR3 DNA: TGCAGTGCTAGAGATGGGGGGAAGGGGACCCAGTACTTC
V gene: TRBV10-3; clone size: NA; D gene: NA; J gene: TRBJ2-1; CDR3 protein: CAISESAGLIFYNEQFF; CDR3 DNA: TGTGCCATCAGTGAGTCAGCAGGGCTTATTTTCTACAATGAGCAGTTCTTC
V gene: TRBV6-5; clone size: few; D gene: NA; J gene: TRBJ2-3; CDR3 protein: CASSYFKPPLTDTQYF; CDR3 DNA: TGTGCCAGCAGTTACTTCAAGCCCCCATTGACAGATACGCAGTATTTT
V gene: TRBV20-1; clone size: few; D gene: NA; J gene: TRBJ2-3; CDR3 protein: CSARDVDTQYF; CDR3 DNA: TGCAGTGCTAGAGATGTTGATACGCAGTATTTT
V gene: TRBV10-3; clone size: few; D gene: TRBD1; J gene: TRBJ1-1; CDR3 protein: CAIREGQLMNTEAFF; CDR3 DNA: TGTGCCATCAGAGAGGGACAGCTCATGAACACTGAAGCTTTCTTT
V gene: TRBV27; clone size: few; D gene: TRBD2; J gene: TRBJ2-1; CDR3 protein: CASSPWGLAGGRDNEQFF; CDR3 DNA: TGTGCCAGCAGTCCCTGGGGACTAGCGGGAGGGCGTGACAATGAGCAGTTCTTC
V gene: TRBV28; clone size: few; D gene: TRBD1; J gene: TRBJ1-4; CDR3 protein: CASSGDRGRTNEKLFF; CDR3 DNA: TGTGCCAGCAGCGGGGACAGGGGGCGAACTAATGAAAAACTGTTTTTT
V gene: TRBV27; clone size: few; D gene: TRBD1; J gene: TRBJ1-2; CDR3 protein: CASSGTGKVGNYGYTF; CDR3 DNA: TGTGCCAGCTCAGGGACAGGGAAGGTGGGGAACTATGGCTACACCTTC
V gene: TRBV5-6; clone size: NA; D gene: NA; J gene: TRBJ2-4; CDR3 protein: CASSSGLAKNIQYF; CDR3 DNA: TGTGCCAGCAGCTCGGGACTAGCCAAAAACATTCAGTACTTC
V gene: TRBV5-1; clone size: NA; D gene: NA; J gene: TRBJ2-2; CDR3 protein: CASRIQDGNTGELFF; CDR3 DNA: TGCGCCAGCAGGATACAAGACGGGAACACCGGGGAGCTGTTTTTT
V gene: TRBV18; clone size: NA; D gene: NA; J gene: TRBJ2-7; CDR3 protein: CASSPDADEQYF; CDR3 DNA: TGTGCCAGCTCGCCCGACGCGGACGAGCAGTACTTC
V gene: TRBV7-2; clone size: NA; D gene: TRBD1; J gene: TRBJ2-5; CDR3 protein: CASSYTGARLSETQYF; CDR3 DNA: TGTGCCAGCAGCTACACAGGGGCGAGGCTATCGGAGACCCAGTACTTC